This T cell receptor (beta chain) was captured in a study of somatic mutations in cytotoxic T cells in rheumatoid arthritis (dated by TCRdb to the late 2010s). General notes on the study: Patient peripheral blood (just over 29 ml EDTA) was drawn right after diagnosis and before any treatment started. TCRB deep sequencing covered some 65 patients with rheumatoid arthritis along with around 20 healthy controls. Patient and control groups had essentially identical median ages. Whether expanded CD8+ T-cell clones in untreated, newly diagnosed rheumatoid arthritis carry somatic mutations was the study question, and clonality was characterized with TCRB deep sequencing. Sorted V beta1+ cells also underwent TCRB sequencing, and some V beta antibody-stained T-cell populations were flow-sorted at nearly 100% purity on a FACSAria II or Sony SH800.

The germline V gene encodes CDR1 LGHNT and CDR2 FRNRAP. Cut back by 5 bases and 0 bases, the V and J ends lie 14 bases apart. Its CDR3 holds 15 amino acids, cysteine through phenylalanine. Only CDR3 DNA is held: 45 bases, read in frame from base 1. Positive magnetic bead selection on an AutoMACS was used to isolate CD4+ and CD8+ cells, with flow cytometry used to check purity. A TCR V beta antibody panel was used in flow cytometry to screen first for clonal expansions, which were then characterized by TCRB deep sequencing of sorted CD8+ fractions. Peripheral blood mononuclear cells were obtained using density gradient separation with Ficoll-Paque PLUS. DNA was extracted from CD4-enriched, CD8-enriched or PBMC samples with Nucleospin Tissue or Tissue XS kits and quantified with a Qubit 2.0 fluorometer. The research as a whole found: Healthy controls showed no age-related increase in CD8+ clonality, whereas patients did (Spearman r=0.49). In 8 out of 65 patients, more than 20% of CD8+ cells belonged to the largest CD8+ clone, while several identical CD8+ TCRB sequences were shared between blood and synovial fluid. It was unknown which antigens the expanded CD8+ clones targeted, and their absence from virus-specific databases did not exclude viral specificity. The finding that TRBV07 was slightly underrepresented in patients was left unadjusted for multiple comparisons. CD8+ T-cell clonality in rheumatoid arthritis patients was not significantly different from that in age-matched healthy controls.

As concerns this clone: Its antigen is still unknown. Base qualities are missing; no much larger clone stands one base away.

Sequencing of TCRB CDR3 was done on genomic DNA with the immunoSEQ assay. From the authors' description of their analysis: Patient CD8+ clones larger than 1% were compared against published virus-specific TCRB sequences, and only a few matched. Only productive TCRB rearrangements were included in the analyses. Defining a clone by its unique TCRB CDR3 sequence, the study calculated clonality as a productive clonality index derived from Shannon entropy. To calculate repertoire overlap between two samples, the template counts of each clone were considered relative to each sample's total templates. A correlation with a Spearman r of roughly 0.61 was found between V-gene usage by flow cytometry and V-gene usage by TCRB sequencing. The source is immuneACCESS, and TCRdb retained only in-frame sequences with V and J called. Part of the clones is not carried over; for the studies checked, unresolved V genes explain less than half of this, and the remainder is unexplained. The V and J calls and clone size are taken from that table; D and trimming were inferred from the DNA. The sample table shows about 18,000 clones, and approximately 67% are seen once. The top ten constitute 15% to 20% of the sample.

The receptor chain draws on TRBV12-5 and TRBJ2-7; the D gene cannot be resolved beyond TRBD1 or TRBD2, each matching 5 bases. The TCR sequence derives from an adult with rheumatoid arthritis. Sequenced material: CD8+ T cells sorted from blood. This receptor has the CDR3 CASGPQGEGSYEQYF. The nucleotides read TGTGCTAGTGGTCCCCAGGGAGAGGGCTCCTACGAGCAGTACTTC.